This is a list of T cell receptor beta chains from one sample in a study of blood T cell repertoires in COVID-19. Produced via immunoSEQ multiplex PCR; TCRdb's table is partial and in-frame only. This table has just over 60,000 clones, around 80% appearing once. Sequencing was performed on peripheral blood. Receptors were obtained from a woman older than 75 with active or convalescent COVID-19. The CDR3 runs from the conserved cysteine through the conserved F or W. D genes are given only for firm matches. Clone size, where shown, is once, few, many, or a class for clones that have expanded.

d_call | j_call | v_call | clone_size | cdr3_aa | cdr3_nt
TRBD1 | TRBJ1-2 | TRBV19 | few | CASSSLTGEDGYTF | TGTGCCAGTAGTTCTCTCACAGGGGAAGATGGCTACACCTTC
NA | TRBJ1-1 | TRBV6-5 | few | CASSSGVGEAFF | TGTGCCAGCAGCTCCGGGGTCGGGGAAGCTTTCTTT
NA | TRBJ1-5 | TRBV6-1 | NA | CASSEGGPNQPQHF | TGTGCCAGCAGTGAAGGGGGGCCCAATCAGCCCCAGCATTTT
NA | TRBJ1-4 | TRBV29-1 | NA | CSVATGTTNEKLFF | TGCAGCGTTGCTACAGGCACAACTAATGAAAAACTGTTTTTT
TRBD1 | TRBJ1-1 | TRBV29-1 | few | CSVDRGPDTEAFF | TGCAGCGTTGACAGGGGGCCGGACACTGAAGCTTTCTTT
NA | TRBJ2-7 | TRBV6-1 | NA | CASSEASRERQYF | TGTGCCAGCAGTGAAGCATCCAGGGAAAGGCAGTACTTC
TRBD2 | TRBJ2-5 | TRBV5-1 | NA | CASSLFLAGEETQYF | TGCGCCAGCAGCTTATTTCTAGCGGGGGAAGAGACCCAGTACTTC
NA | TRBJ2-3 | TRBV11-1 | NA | CASSPSRDGGADTQYF | TGTGCCAGCAGCCCTTCGCGCGACGGGGGTGCAGATACGCAGTATTTT
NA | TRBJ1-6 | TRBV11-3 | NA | CASSLARDSPLHF | TGTGCCAGCAGCTTAGCTAGAGATTCACCCCTCCACTTT
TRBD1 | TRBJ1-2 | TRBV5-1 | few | CASSVGQGEGYTF | TGCGCCAGCAGCGTCGGACAGGGGGAGGGCTACACCTTC
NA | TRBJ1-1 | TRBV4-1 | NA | CASSQEPLTGGGDTEAFF | TGCGCCAGCAGCCAAGAACCCCTCACTGGGGGAGGGGACACTGAAGCTTTCTTT
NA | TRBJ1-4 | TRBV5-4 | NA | CASSFGQINEKLFF | TGTGCCAGCAGCTTCGGACAGATTAATGAAAAACTGTTTTTT
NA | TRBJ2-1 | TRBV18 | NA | CASSPTQFEQFF | TGTGCCAGCTCACCAACCCAGTTTGAGCAGTTCTTC
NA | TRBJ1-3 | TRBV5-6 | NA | CASSWNPGKNTIYF | TGTGCCAGCAGCTGGAATCCGGGGAAAAACACCATATATTTT
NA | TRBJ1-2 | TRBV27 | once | CASRTGDYGYTF | TGTGCCAGCAGGACCGGGGACTATGGCTACACCTTC
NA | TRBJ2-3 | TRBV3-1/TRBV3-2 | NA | CASSRGDTQYF | TGTGCCAGCAGCAGAGGAGATACGCAGTATTTT
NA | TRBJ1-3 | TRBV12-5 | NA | CASGLRSGEDTIYF | TGTGCTAGTGGTTTGAGGTCAGGGGAAGACACCATATATTTT
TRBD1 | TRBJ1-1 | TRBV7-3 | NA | CASSLYGRGLTEAFF | TGTGCCAGCAGCTTATATGGTAGGGGGCTGACTGAAGCTTTCTTT
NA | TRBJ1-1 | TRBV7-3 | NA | CASSRTGTTNTEAFF | TGTGCCAGCAGTCGAACCGGGACAACGAACACTGAAGCTTTCTTT
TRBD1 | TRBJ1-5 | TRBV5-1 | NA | CASSLDGTGYNQPQHF | TGCGCCAGCAGCTTGGACGGGACAGGGTACAATCAGCCCCAGCATTTT
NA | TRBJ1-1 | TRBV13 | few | CASSSSVNTEAFF | TGTGCCAGCAGCTCCTCAGTGAACACTGAAGCTTTCTTT
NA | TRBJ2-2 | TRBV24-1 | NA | CATSDPRVTNTGELFF | TGTGCCACCAGTGACCCCAGGGTAACGAACACCGGGGAGCTGTTTTTT
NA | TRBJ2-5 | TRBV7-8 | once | CASSPGLQETQYF | TGTGCCAGCAGCCCTGGACTCCAAGAGACCCAGTACTTC
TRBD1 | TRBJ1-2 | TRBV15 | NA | CATSWRVGGDYGYTF | TGTGCCACCAGCTGGAGGGTAGGGGGCGACTATGGCTACACCTTC
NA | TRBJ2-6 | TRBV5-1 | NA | CASSFSSSGANVLTF | TGCGCCAGCAGCTTCTCCAGCTCTGGGGCCAACGTCCTGACTTTC
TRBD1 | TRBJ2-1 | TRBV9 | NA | CASSPPSGTGGYNEQFF | TGTGCCAGCAGCCCCCCGTCCGGGACAGGGGGCTACAATGAGCAGTTCTTC
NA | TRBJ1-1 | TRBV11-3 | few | CASRGGLAFF | TGTGCCAGCAGGGGGGGTTTAGCTTTCTTT
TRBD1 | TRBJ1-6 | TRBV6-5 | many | CASRTTGAYNSPLHF | TGTGCCAGCAGGACAACAGGGGCCTATAATTCACCCCTCCACTTT
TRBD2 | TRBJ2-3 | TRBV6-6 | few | CASSYSSGGSDTQYF | TGTGCCAGCAGTTACTCTAGCGGGGGCTCAGATACGCAGTATTTT
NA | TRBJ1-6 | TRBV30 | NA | CAWFGGGRSYNSPLHF | TGTGCCTGGTTCGGCGGAGGGAGGTCCTATAATTCACCCCTCCACTTT
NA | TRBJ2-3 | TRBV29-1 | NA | CSVGGGLGDTQYF | TGCAGCGTTGGGGGGGGGCTAGGAGATACGCAGTATTTT
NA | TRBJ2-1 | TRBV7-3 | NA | CASRGSSYNEQFF | TGTGCCAGCAGGGGGAGCTCCTACAATGAGCAGTTCTTC
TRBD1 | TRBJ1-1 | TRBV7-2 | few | CASSPYRGGKAFF | TGTGCCAGCAGCCCTTACAGGGGTGGGAAAGCTTTCTTT
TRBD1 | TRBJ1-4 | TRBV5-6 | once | CASSSSQGAGEKLFF | TGTGCCAGCAGCTCCTCGCAGGGGGCGGGCGAAAAACTGTTTTTT
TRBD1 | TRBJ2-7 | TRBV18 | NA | CASSPTGDSSYEQYF | TGTGCCAGCTCACCCACAGGGGATAGCTCCTACGAGCAGTACTTC
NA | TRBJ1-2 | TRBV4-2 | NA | CASSQEQGNYGYTF | TGTGCCAGCAGCCAGGAACAGGGAAACTATGGCTACACCTTC
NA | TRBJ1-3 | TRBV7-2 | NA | CASSLEQASGGDTIYF | TGTGCCAGCAGCTTAGAGCAGGCCTCCGGGGGGGACACCATATATTTT
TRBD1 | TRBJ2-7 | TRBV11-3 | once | CASSFPGTGAGEQYF | TGTGCCAGCAGCTTTCCCGGGACAGGGGCGGGGGAGCAGTACTTC
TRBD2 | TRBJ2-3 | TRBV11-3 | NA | CASSTGLAGSTDTQYF | TGTGCCAGCAGCACGGGACTAGCGGGGTCCACAGATACGCAGTATTTT
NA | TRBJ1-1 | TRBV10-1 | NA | CASSEQGDTEAFF | TGCGCCAGCAGTGAGCAAGGAGACACTGAAGCTTTCTTT
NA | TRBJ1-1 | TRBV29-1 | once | CSVDTGARGQSAEAFF | TGCAGCGTTGATACCGGAGCGCGGGGGCAAAGTGCTGAAGCTTTCTTT
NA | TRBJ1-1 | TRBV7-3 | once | CASSLGTVNTEAFF | TGTGCCAGCAGCTTAGGTACGGTGAACACTGAAGCTTTCTTT
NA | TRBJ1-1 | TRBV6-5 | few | CASSRGGAGTEAFF | TGTGCCAGCAGCCGAGGGGGAGCGGGAACTGAAGCTTTCTTT
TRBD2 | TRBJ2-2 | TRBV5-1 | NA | CASSLDSPGGRTGELFF | TGCGCCAGCAGCTTGGATTCCCCGGGGGGACGCACCGGGGAGCTGTTTTTT
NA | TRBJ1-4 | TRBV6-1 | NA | CASSEGGTAGEKLFF | TGTGCCAGCAGTGAAGGGGGGACCGCGGGGGAAAAACTGTTTTTT
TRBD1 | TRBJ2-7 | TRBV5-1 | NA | CASSLGTGGPEQYF | TGCGCCAGCAGCCTCGGGACAGGGGGCCCCGAGCAGTACTTC